The following is a T cell receptor beta chain sequence with its context. Its specificity is not known. The sample originates from a study of beta chain features in type 1 diabetes. As every portion of the isolated RNA was reverse transcribed, the sequencing read expressed TCRB transcripts. Measured with immunoSEQ multiplex PCR; TCRdb has only the in-frame clones, and not every one. The top ten clones hold more than 0.3% of a sample with 25,000 to 30,000 clones, about 52% of them seen once. Study-level findings and limits: People with Type 1 diabetes carried modestly yet significantly shorter TCRB CDR3s in all four CD4+ subsets. Naive, central memory and Treg TCRB repertoires appeared more alike in patients than in healthy donors.

The specimen was stem cell memory CD4+ T cells from blood. The TCR comes from a man younger than 45 with type 1 diabetes.

CDR3 DNA: TGCGCCAGCAGCTTCAGCCTTCGAACAGCCTCCCCCTACGAGCAGTACTTC. It yields the protein CASSFSLRTASPYEQYF. The gene calls are TRBV5-1 and TRBJ2-7; D remains ambiguous. V lost 2 bases and J 2 bases, leaving 20 bases between the germline ends. Looked up from germline, CDR1 is SGHRS and CDR2 is YFSETQ. The CDR3 is made up of 17 amino acids.